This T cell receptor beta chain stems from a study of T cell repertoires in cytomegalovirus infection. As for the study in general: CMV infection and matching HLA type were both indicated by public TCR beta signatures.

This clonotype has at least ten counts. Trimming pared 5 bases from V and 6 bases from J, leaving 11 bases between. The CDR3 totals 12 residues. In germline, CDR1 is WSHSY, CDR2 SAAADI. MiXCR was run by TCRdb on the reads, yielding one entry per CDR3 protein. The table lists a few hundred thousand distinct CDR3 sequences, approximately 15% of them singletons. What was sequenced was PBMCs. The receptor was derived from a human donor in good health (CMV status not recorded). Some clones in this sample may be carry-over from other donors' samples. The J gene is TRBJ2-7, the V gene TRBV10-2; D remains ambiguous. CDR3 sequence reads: CASSYGSVEQYF. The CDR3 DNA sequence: TGCGCCAGCAGTTATGGCTCGGTCGAGCAGTACTTC.